This note documents a single T cell receptor beta chain sequence. Authors' data handling: Amplification of reference gene primers provided the estimated nucleated cell counts. Clones were read by immunoSEQ multiplex PCR, and TCRdb kept only the in-frame ones, dropping some. The DNA was the basis for D and trimming; V, J and clone size are from that table. The table lists about 73,000 clones, roughly 90% of them singletons. This record comes from a study of blood T cell repertoires in COVID-19. Germline V CDR1 and CDR2: SGHVS, FQNEAQ. This CDR3 comprises 15 residues. V was pared by 1 base and J by 1 base, with 8 bases between.

Material: peripheral blood. The receptor's source is an elderly woman with active or convalescent COVID-19. V and J are TRBV7-8 and TRBJ1-5; D not resolved. CDR3 nucleotide sequence: TGTGCCAGCAGCTTAGTCGGGAGCAGCAATCAGCCCCAGCATTTT. It specifies CASSLVGSSNQPQHF.